The clone carrying this T cell receptor (beta chain) was counted between two and nine times. Its specificity is not known. This record comes from a study of T-cell reconstitution after alpha-beta-depleted transplantation in children. Study results and limitations: Alpha-beta T cells present about two months after transplant were reported to originate from several hundred expanded graft clones. Among T cells one year after transplant, newly produced cells accounted for most counts and diversity. Recipient T cells and thymic progenitors that survived were the source of the high TCRbeta diversity seen at day 60 in some patients.

TCRbeta library construction was performed incorporating unique molecular identifiers. TCRdb reprocessed the PCR reads with MiXCR, giving one entry per CDR3 protein. Here the sample spans around 190,000 distinct CDR3 sequences, approximately 6.9% being singletons. The CDR3 covers 15 residues. Germline values: CDR1 ENHRY, CDR2 SYGVKD. J lost 9 bases, V lost 11 bases, and 18 bases had no gene match. The clonotype comes from a boy between 2 and 10 years old with acute lymphoblastic leukemia, due to receive a stem cell transplant. The material was PBMCs, obtained before TCRalphabeta/CD19-depleted stem cell transplant. The chain couples TRBV10-3 to TRBJ2-1; 8 bases line up with TRBD2. The CDR3 protein is CAARAPGGEFGEQFF. CDR3 in DNA: TGTGCCGCCAGGGCTCCGGGAGGGGAATTTGGTGAGCAGTTCTTC.